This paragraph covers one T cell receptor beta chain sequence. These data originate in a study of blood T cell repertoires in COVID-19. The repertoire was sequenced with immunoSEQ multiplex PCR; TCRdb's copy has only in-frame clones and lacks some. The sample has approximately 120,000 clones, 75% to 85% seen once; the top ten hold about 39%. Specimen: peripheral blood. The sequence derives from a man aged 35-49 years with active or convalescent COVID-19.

The CDR3 coding sequence is TGCGCCAGCAGCTTCGACAGGGTTGGATACTATGGCTACACCTTC. This encodes CASSFDRVGYYGYTF. The V call is TRBV5-1, the J call TRBJ1-2; 7 nucleotides align to TRBD1. The CDR3 has 15 amino acids. Germline V CDR1 and CDR2: SGHRS, YFSETQ. Trimming took 2 bases from V and 3 from J; bases not matched to a gene: 7.